This record looks at one TCR beta chain sequence and its context. The data originate from a study of T cell changes during pregnancy in multiple sclerosis. Unmatched junction bases numbered 5, after V lost 5 bases and J lost 8 bases. This CDR3 comprises 13 residues. Germline-derived CDR1 and CDR2 are KGHSH and LQKENI. Profiling relied on immunoSEQ multiplex PCR, and the TCRdb table lists in-frame clones only, not all of them. The sample lists about 36,000 clones, around 92% occurring once. The J gene is TRBJ1-2, the V gene TRBV18, with 10 bases that match TRBD1. The receptor's source is a female donor in good health, enrolled as a control in a pregnancy study. Here the sequenced sample was CD4+ T cells from peripheral blood mononuclear cells, taken in the third trimester of pregnancy. CDR3 protein: CASSTGQGNGYTF. The CDR3 DNA sequence: TGTGCCAGCTCAACGGGACAGGGGAACGGCTACACCTTC.